What follows are 13 T cell receptor beta chains derived from one specimen sequenced in a study of T cell responses to AZD1222 COVID-19 vaccine. Sequenced by immunoSEQ multiplex PCR; TCRdb stores in-frame clones only, minus some. The sample consists of approximately 85,000 clones, about nine tenths of them appearing once. The material sequenced was peripheral blood, taken on day 0 of AZD1222 vaccination. The receptors come from an adult in good health.

The chain combines TRBV18 with TRBJ1-1; D unresolved. Trimming left V 2 bases short and J 0 bases short, with 10 bases between. The CDR3 is 15 residues long. Germline V CDR1 and CDR2: KGHSH, LQKENI. CDR3 amino acids: CASSPVLFMNTEAFF. Written as DNA, the CDR3 is TGTGCCAGCTCACCAGTACTATTCATGAACACTGAAGCTTTCTTT.

Here the CDR3 DNA reads TGCGCCAGCAGCTCGGGGGAGGCGGGCAATGAGCAGTTCTTC. Translation: CASSSGEAGNEQFF. The chain links TRBV5-1 to TRBJ2-1, with D perhaps matching TRBD2 (6 bases). The germline V gene encodes CDR1 SGHRS and CDR2 YFSETQ. V shed 3 bases and J shed 6 bases, with 13 bases lying between them. This CDR3 contains 14 residues.

This chain uses TRBV6-6 with TRBJ1-4; D call uncertain. Germline CDR1 and CDR2: MNHNY and SVGAGI (reference sequence). Trimming took off 5 bases at V and 0 bases at J, with 16 bases between the two ends. The CDR3 sequence is 17 residues long. CDR3 region: CASSPYPLPATNEKLFF. CDR3 sequence (DNA): TGTGCCAGCAGTCCCTATCCCTTACCTGCAACTAATGAAAAACTGTTTTTT.

This chain connects TRBV9 to TRBJ2-1, with D perhaps being TRBD1 or TRBD2 (5 bases each). The CDR3 has 17 amino acids. Germline V gene sequence: CDR1 SGDLS, CDR2 YYNGEE. V gave up 4 bases and J gave up 0 bases, with 17 bases separating them. The CDR3 DNA follows: TGTGCCAGCAGCCCCCGAGGAGAGGGGAGCTCCTACAATGAGCAGTTCTTC. This translates into CASSPRGEGSSYNEQFF.

This clone was picked up a small number of times. The genes are TRBV28 and TRBJ1-5, with a tentative D call TRBD1 (5 bases). The germline CDR1 and CDR2 sequences are MDHEN and SYDVKM. The CDR3 covers 14 residues. V lost 7 bases to trimming and J lost 4 bases, with 14 bases between them. The CDR3: CASTPLGVNQPQHF. CDR3 DNA sequence: TGTGCCAGCACCCCTCTGGGGGTTAATCAGCCCCAGCATTTT.

This clone was seen more than once but under ten times. The V gene is TRBV19, the J gene TRBJ1-1; no definite D call. The CDR3 extends over 13 amino acids. CDR1 is LNHDA and CDR2 is SQIVND in the germline V gene (reference sequence). V lost 6 bases to trimming and J lost 1 base, with 9 bases between them. As DNA, the CDR3 is TGTGCCAGTAGCAAGATTAGGAACACTGAAGCTTTCTTT. It codes for CASSKIRNTEAFF.

V and J are TRBV6-5 and TRBJ2-5; D gene ambiguous. The CDR3 loop spans 13 amino acids. Trimming took 7 bases from V and 4 from J, leaving 13 bases between them. CDR1 is MNHEY, CDR2 SVGAGI, per germline. CDR3 DNA: TGTGCCAGCACTATGAACGGCCGAGAGACCCAGTACTTC. Translated: CASTMNGRETQYF.

V usage is TRBV6-5 and J usage is TRBJ1-2; D might be TRBD1 (5 bases). The CDR3 length is 13 residues. Germline V gene data show CDR1 as MNHEY and CDR2 as SVGAGI. Trimming left V 6 bases short and J 3 bases short, with 11 bases between. Here the CDR3 DNA reads TGTGCCAGCAGAAGGACAAGCTACTATGGCTACACCTTC. Translated: CASRRTSYYGYTF.

This clone came up once. V is TRBV10-3 and J is TRBJ2-3; TRBD2 matches at 11 bases. With 10 bases clipped from V and 0 bases from J, the junction kept 6 bases outside the gene matches. This CDR3 is built from 15 residues. Germline lookup yields CDR1 ENHRY and CDR2 SYGVKD. This CDR3 is CATSSGRPSTDTQYF. The DNA for the CDR3 is TGTGCCACCTCTAGCGGGAGGCCTAGCACAGATACGCAGTATTTT.

The J gene is TRBJ1-2, the V gene TRBV9; weak D call: TRBD1 (5 bases). V lost 6 bases, J lost 2 bases, and 11 bases lay in between. CDR1 and CDR2 from the germline V gene are SGDLS and YYNGEE. The CDR3 loop spans 13 amino acids. CDR3 in amino acids: CASTGDGNYGYTF. The CDR3 coding sequence is TGTGCCAGCACCGGGGACGGCAACTATGGCTACACCTTC.

This chain joins TRBV4-2 and TRBJ2-1; TRBD2 matches 9 bases. This CDR3 region has 15 residues. V trimming: 1 base; J trimming: 9 bases; junction bases outside the gene matches: 7. Per germline, CDR1 LGHNA and CDR2 YNFKEQ. CDR3 protein: CASSQVELAGGEQFF. CDR3 DNA: TGTGCCAGCAGCCAAGTCGAACTAGCGGGCGGTGAGCAGTTCTTC.

The chain employs TRBV5-1 and TRBJ1-2; TRBD1 aligns across 9 bases. This CDR3 is built from 14 residues. Germline values: CDR1 SGHRS, CDR2 YFSETQ. V lost 5 bases to trimming and J lost 2 bases; unmatched junction nucleotides: 4. For the CDR3, the DNA is TGCGCCAGCAGTCGGGGACAGGGAAACTATGGCTACACCTTC. Protein sequence: CASSRGQGNYGYTF.

The gene calls are TRBV7-3 and TRBJ2-2; either TRBD1 or TRBD2 may fit D (6 bases each). Germline CDR1 is SGHTA and CDR2 is FQGTGA. The CDR3 sequence is 15 residues long. V lost 7 bases to trimming and J lost 4 bases, with 16 bases between them. The CDR3 nucleotides are TGTGCCAGCAAAATGAATACGGGGGCCACCGGGGAGCTGTTTTTT. It codes for CASKMNTGATGELFF.